Following are 27 T cell receptor beta chains from one sample sequenced in a study of T cell changes during pregnancy in multiple sclerosis (dated by TCRdb to 2018 to 2020). Libraries were prepared through the immunoSEQ multiplex PCR assay. The source is immuneACCESS, and TCRdb retained only in-frame sequences with V and J called. Part of the clones is not carried over; for the studies checked, unresolved V genes explain less than half of this, and the remainder is unexplained. The sample records approximately 89,000 clones, 85% to 95% of which are singletons. The ten largest clonotypes hold around 0.84% of the sample. Sequenced material: peripheral blood, taken in the third trimester of pregnancy. These receptors originate from a female donor with multiple sclerosis, enrolled in a pregnancy study.

The chain links TRBV7-9 to TRBJ2-3, with TRBD1 matching over 9 bases. Germline assignment: CDR1 SEHNR and CDR2 FQNEAQ (reference sequence). The V segment lost 5 bases and the J segment 0 bases; nucleotides outside the gene matches: 3. The CDR3 consists of 15 residues. CDR3 in DNA: TGTGCCAGCAGCCCACAGGGGGCAAGCACAGATACGCAGTATTTT. It translates to CASSPQGASTDTQYF.

The chain joins TRBV2 to TRBJ2-5; 9 bases map to TRBD1. The germline V gene has CDR1 SNHLY and CDR2 FYNNEI. Trimming removed 9 bases from V and 3 bases from J; junction bases left unmatched: 5. This CDR3 has 13 amino acids. CDR3 sequence: CASTDRGEETQYF. DNA of the CDR3: TGTGCCAGTACGGACAGGGGAGAAGAGACCCAGTACTTC.

The chain joins TRBV10-1 to TRBJ2-1, with TRBD2 matching 9 bases. In germline, CDR1 is WNHNN, CDR2 SYGVQD (reference sequence). The V gene end was trimmed by 3 bases and the J gene end by 4 bases; junction bases not matched to a gene: 7. CDR3 size: 16 residues. The CDR3 protein is CASSDPGTSYYNEQFF. The DNA of the CDR3 is TGCGCCAGCAGTGATCCGGGGACTAGCTATTACAATGAGCAGTTCTTC.

In nucleotides, the CDR3 is TGTGCCAGTCGGACTAGCGGGAGAAGCGAGCAGTACTTC. Residues: CASRTSGRSEQYF. V and J are TRBV28 and TRBJ2-7, with 13 bases fitting TRBD2. CDR3 length equals 13 residues. Trimming cost V 9 bases and J 6 bases; bases outside gene matches: 5. From germline, CDR1 is MDHEN and CDR2 SYDVKM.

The V gene is TRBV21-1, the J gene TRBJ2-7; the table's TRBD2 call for D was not verified on the DNA. TRBV21-1 is a pseudogene. The CDR3 length is 17 residues. Here the CDR3 DNA reads TGTGCCAGCAGCAAAGATTGGGAGCGGCTAGCGGTTTTGGAGCAGTACTTC. Translation: CASSKDWERLAVLEQYF.

The J gene is TRBJ2-2, the V gene TRBV5-6, with a tentative D call TRBD1 (6 bases). This CDR3 comprises 16 residues. Germline CDR1 is SGHDT and CDR2 is YYEEEE. V was cut by 4 bases and J by 1 base, with 14 bases left in between. The CDR3 bases are TGTGCCAGCAGCCCCGGACAGAGCCTGAACACCGGGGAGCTGTTTTTT. Translated, it gives CASSPGQSLNTGELFF.

The rearrangement uses TRBV19 and TRBJ2-5, with TRBD1 as a possible D gene (5 bases). Trimming took off 4 bases at V and 9 bases at J, with 9 bases between the two ends. Germline CDR1 reads LNHDA; CDR2 reads SQIVND (reference sequence). This CDR3 region has 11 residues. This CDR3 reads CASSKLGAQYF. CDR3 sequence (DNA): TGTGCCAGTAGTAAGCTAGGGGCCCAGTACTTC. Full variable domain (remainder filled in from reference TRBV19 and TRBJ2-5): DGGITQSPKYLFRKEGQNVTLSCEQNLNHDAMYWYRQDPGQGLRLIYYSQIVNDFQKGDIAEGYSVSREKKESFPLTVTSAQKNPTAFYLCASSKLGAQYFGPGTRLLVL.

V and J are TRBV29-1 and TRBJ2-5; D is possibly TRBD2 (5 bases). Germline CDR1 SQVTM, CDR2 ANQGSEA. The CDR3 extends over 14 amino acids. Trimming removed 5 bases from V and 2 bases from J, with 15 bases in between. The CDR3 DNA reads TGCAGCGTTCGAACTGCAGCGGCTCAAGAGACCCAGTACTTC. It specifies CSVRTAAAQETQYF. Together with reference TRBV29-1 and TRBJ2-5, the CDR3 gives the full variable domain: SAVISQKPSRDICQRGTSLTIQCQVDSQVTMMFWYRQQPGQSLTLIATANQGSEATYESGFVIDKFPISRPNLTFSTLTVSNMSPEDSSIYLCSVRTAAAQETQYFGPGTRLLVL.

This chain connects TRBV7-9 to TRBJ2-5; TRBD1 matches at 8 bases. From germline, CDR1 is SEHNR and CDR2 FQNEAQ (reference sequence). CDR3 length: 14 amino acids. V lost 4 bases and J lost 4; bases outside the gene matches: 5. CDR3 bases: TGTGCCAGCAGCTCCCGGACAGGGTTAGAGACCCAGTACTTC. Encoded protein: CASSSRTGLETQYF.

The genes are TRBV6-5 and TRBJ1-4; tentative D call: TRBD1 (6 bases). V was cut by 5 bases and J by 11 bases, with 12 bases left in between. Germline V gives CDR1 MNHEY, CDR2 SVGAGI. This CDR3 has 12 amino acids. CDR3 sequence: CASSPQGWKLFF. The CDR3 DNA follows: TGTGCCAGCAGTCCACAGGGATGGAAACTGTTTTTT.

The chain has TRBV4-1 and TRBJ2-1; 10 nucleotides align to TRBD2. Germline trimming cut 0 bases from V and 4 bases from J; bases unmatched to any gene: 6. CDR1 and CDR2 from the germline V gene are MGHRA and YSYEKL. The CDR3 spans 17 residues. The CDR3 spells CASSQEGGAGGYNEQFF. Here the CDR3 DNA reads TGCGCCAGCAGCCAAGAAGGGGGAGCGGGAGGGTACAATGAGCAGTTCTTC.

The J gene is TRBJ2-3, the V gene TRBV25-1, with 9 nucleotides matching TRBD1. Germline-derived CDR1 and CDR2 are MGHDK and SYGVNS. The trim removed 4 bases at V and 8 bases at J, leaving 13 bases unmatched. The CDR3 loop spans 16 amino acids. The CDR3 DNA reads TGTGCCAGCAGTGCAACAGGGGGCCTCACACATCGTACGCAGTATTTT. Translation: CASSATGGLTHRTQYF.

The rearrangement joins TRBV6-5 to TRBJ2-1, with TRBD2 identical over 14 bases. CDR3 length equals 15 residues. Germline V lookup: CDR1 MNHEY, CDR2 SVGAGI. Unmatched junction bases numbered 7, after V lost 6 bases and J lost 9 bases. The CDR3: CASRDHGLAGGEQFF. The CDR3 region has the DNA TGTGCCAGCAGAGACCACGGACTAGCGGGAGGTGAGCAGTTCTTC.

For the CDR3, the DNA is TGTGCCAGCAGTTCCCCCCGCGGGGGTTTGGAGACCCAGTACTTC. Its protein is CASSSPRGGLETQYF. The V call is TRBV27, the J call TRBJ2-5; 7 nucleotides line up with TRBD2. The V and J ends lost 4 bases and 5 bases, in that order; junction bases with no gene match: 10. The CDR3 sequence is 15 residues long. Germline loops: CDR1 MNHEY, CDR2 SMNVEV (reference sequence).

This chain connects TRBV27 to TRBJ2-7; weak D call: TRBD2 (5 bases). The CDR3 consists of 15 residues. The V gene lost 2 bases and the J gene lost 2 bases, with 13 bases spanning the gap. The germline V gene has CDR1 MNHEY and CDR2 SMNVEV (reference sequence). CDR3 coding DNA: TGTGCCAGCAGTTTAGGCGCTAGCAGGACCTACGAGCAGTACTTC. Encoded protein: CASSLGASRTYEQYF.

The chain recombines TRBV11-2 with TRBJ2-3; 14 bases are shared with TRBD2. With 5 bases clipped from V and 9 bases from J, the junction kept 16 bases outside the gene matches. Germline-derived CDR1 and CDR2 are SGHAT and FQNNGV. The CDR3 length is 18 residues. The CDR3 DNA reads TGTGCCAGCAGCACCCACCGAGGGGGACTAGCGGGAGAGAGGACGCAGTATTTT. Residues: CASSTHRGGLAGERTQYF.

This clone was seen just once. The J gene is TRBJ2-3, the V gene TRBV11-2, with 7 positions matching TRBD2. The J segment lost 6 bases and the V segment lost 3 bases, leaving 6 bases of the junction unmatched. The germline CDR1 and CDR2 sequences are SGHAT and FQNNGV. This CDR3 region has 14 residues. CDR3 amino acids: CASSFRAGADTQYF. The CDR3 DNA reads TGTGCCAGCAGCTTCCGGGCGGGAGCCGATACGCAGTATTTT.

This clone has a single count. The chain uses TRBV5-4 and TRBJ2-3; D gene ambiguous. Deletions cut 5 bases from V and 0 bases from J, with 10 bases between. Germline loops: CDR1 SGHNT, CDR2 YYREEE (reference sequence). The CDR3 length is 14 residues. The CDR3 region is CASRVGASTDTQYF. The CDR3 nucleotides read TGTGCCAGCAGAGTTGGAGCAAGCACAGATACGCAGTATTTT.

This chain links TRBV5-1 with TRBJ1-2; D gene ambiguous. V was clipped by 5 bases and J by 2 bases, with 13 bases between them. CDR1 SGHRS and CDR2 YFSETQ come from the germline V gene. This CDR3 is 14 amino acids long. The CDR3 DNA reads as TGCGCCAGCAGTCCTGGGCCAGGCAACTATGGCTACACCTTC. Protein sequence: CASSPGPGNYGYTF.

The rearrangement uses TRBV7-6 and TRBJ1-1; TRBD1 agrees at 8 bases. V trimming: 5 bases; J trimming: 1 base; junction bases outside the gene matches: 3. Germline V gene data show CDR1 as SGHVS and CDR2 as FNYEAQ. The CDR3 extends over 14 amino acids. The DNA of the CDR3 is TGTGCCAGCAGCCGCGGACAGGGGAACACTGAAGCTTTCTTT. It translates to CASSRGQGNTEAFF.

This chain connects TRBV2 to TRBJ1-1; D remains unclear. The ends were cut back, 6 bases at V and 7 bases at J, with 12 bases in the middle. Per the germline V gene, CDR1 is SNHLY and CDR2 is FYNNEI. The length of the CDR3 is 12 residues. CDR3 in amino acids: CASRDEGLEAFF. The DNA for the CDR3 is TGTGCCAGCAGGGACGAGGGCCTTGAAGCTTTCTTT.

This clone was picked up one time. The genes are TRBV6-5 and TRBJ2-5; D might be TRBD2 (5 bases). V gave up 1 base and J gave up 2 bases, with 11 bases separating them. The CDR3 is 15 residues long. Germline V CDR1 and CDR2: MNHEY, SVGAGI. CDR3 in DNA: TGTGCCAGCAGTTACTGGGAGTCTGGGCAAGAGACCCAGTACTTC. As protein: CASSYWESGQETQYF.

The rearrangement links TRBV5-1 to TRBJ2-2; 11 bases match TRBD2. V lost 3 bases, J lost 5 bases, and 18 bases stayed unmatched. This CDR3 spans 20 amino acids. Germline V gives CDR1 SGHRS, CDR2 YFSETQ. The chain's CDR3 is CASSSGLKTSGMLRTGELFF. The CDR3 DNA reads TGCGCCAGCAGCTCAGGGCTGAAGACTAGCGGGATGTTAAGGACCGGGGAGCTGTTTTTT. The entire variable domain, with the rest obtained from reference TRBV5-1 and TRBJ2-2, is as follows: KAGVTQTPRYLIKTRGQQVTLSCSPISGHRSVSWYQQTPGQGLQFLFEYFSETQRNKGNFPGRFSGRQFSNSRSEMNVSTLELGDSALYLCASSSGLKTSGMLRTGELFFGEGSRLTVL.

This clone was picked up one time. CDR3 sequence: CASSLGLARSTDTQYF. Written as DNA, the CDR3 is TGTGCCAGCAGCTTAGGGCTAGCCAGGAGCACAGATACGCAGTATTTT. The gene calls are TRBV11-2 and TRBJ2-3, with D possibly matching TRBD2 (5 bases). CDR3 size: 16 residues. V lost 1 base to trimming and J lost 0 bases, with 11 bases between them. The germline gives CDR1 SGHAT, CDR2 FQNNGV.

The V call is TRBV4-1, the J call TRBJ2-1, with 8 bases that match TRBD2. The CDR3 runs 16 residues. With 3 bases clipped from V and 8 bases from J, the junction kept 12 bases outside the gene matches. Germline V CDR1 and CDR2: MGHRA, YSYEKL. CDR3 protein: CASSQSLGTSLDEQFF. The CDR3 nucleotides read TGCGCCAGCAGCCAGTCCCTAGGGACTAGTCTCGATGAGCAGTTCTTC.

The V and J genes are TRBV19 and TRBJ2-4; D is possibly TRBD2 (6 bases). The CDR3 has 15 amino acids. V lost 7 bases and J lost 9, with 22 bases in between. Germline V gene sequence: CDR1 LNHDA, CDR2 SQIVND (reference sequence). The CDR3 protein is CASTSPGGGSGIQYF. The CDR3 DNA reads TGTGCCAGTACCTCCCCCGGGGGTGGTAGTGGCATTCAGTACTTC.

The rearrangement links TRBV4-2 to TRBJ2-2, with 8 bases aligning to TRBD2. V was pared by 3 bases and J by 4 bases, with 4 bases of the junction left unmatched. The length of the CDR3 is 15 residues. CDR1 is LGHNA and CDR2 is YNFKEQ in the germline V gene. The CDR3 loop reads CASSQAGGGTGELFF. CDR3 nucleotide sequence: TGTGCCAGCAGCCAGGCGGGAGGAGGCACCGGGGAGCTGTTTTTT.